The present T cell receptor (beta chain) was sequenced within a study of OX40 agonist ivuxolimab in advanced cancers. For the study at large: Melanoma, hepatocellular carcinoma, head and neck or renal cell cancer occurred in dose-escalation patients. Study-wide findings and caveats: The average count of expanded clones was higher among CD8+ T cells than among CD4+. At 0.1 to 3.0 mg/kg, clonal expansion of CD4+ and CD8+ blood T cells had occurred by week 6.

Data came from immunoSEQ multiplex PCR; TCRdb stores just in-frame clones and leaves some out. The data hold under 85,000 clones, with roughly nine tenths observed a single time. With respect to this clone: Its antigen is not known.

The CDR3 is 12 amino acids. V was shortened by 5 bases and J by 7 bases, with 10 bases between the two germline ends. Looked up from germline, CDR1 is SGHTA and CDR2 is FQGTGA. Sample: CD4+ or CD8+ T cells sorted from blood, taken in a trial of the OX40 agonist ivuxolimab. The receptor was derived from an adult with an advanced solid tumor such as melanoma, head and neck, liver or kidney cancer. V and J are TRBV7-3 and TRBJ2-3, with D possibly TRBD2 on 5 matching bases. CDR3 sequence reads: CASSPDLNTQYF. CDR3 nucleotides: TGTGCCAGCAGCCCGGACTTAAATACGCAGTATTTT.